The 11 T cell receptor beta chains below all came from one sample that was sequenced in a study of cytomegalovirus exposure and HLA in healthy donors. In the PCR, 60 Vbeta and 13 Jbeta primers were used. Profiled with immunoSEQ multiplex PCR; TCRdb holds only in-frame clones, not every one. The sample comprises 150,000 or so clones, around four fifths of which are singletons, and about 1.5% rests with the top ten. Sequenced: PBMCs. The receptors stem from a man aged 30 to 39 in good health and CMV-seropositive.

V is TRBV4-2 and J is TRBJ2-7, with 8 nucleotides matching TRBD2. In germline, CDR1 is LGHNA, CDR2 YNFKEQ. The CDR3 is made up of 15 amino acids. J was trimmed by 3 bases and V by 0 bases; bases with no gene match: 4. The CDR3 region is CASSQDQRGFYEQYF. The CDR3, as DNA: TGTGCCAGCAGCCAAGACCAGCGGGGGTTCTACGAGCAGTACTTC.

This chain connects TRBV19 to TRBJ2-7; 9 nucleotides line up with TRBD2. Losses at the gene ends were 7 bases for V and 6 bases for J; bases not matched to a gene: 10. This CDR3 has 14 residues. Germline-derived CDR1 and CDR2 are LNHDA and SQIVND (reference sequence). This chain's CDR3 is CASTPAGGPSEQYF. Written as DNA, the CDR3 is TGTGCCAGTACCCCAGCGGGGGGCCCCTCCGAGCAGTACTTC.

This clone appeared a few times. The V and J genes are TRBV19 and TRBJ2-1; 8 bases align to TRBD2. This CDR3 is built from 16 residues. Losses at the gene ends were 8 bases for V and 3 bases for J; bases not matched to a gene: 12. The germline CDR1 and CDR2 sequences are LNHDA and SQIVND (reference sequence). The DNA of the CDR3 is TGTGCCAGTGGGATACGGGGGGGCCGGGACTACAATGAGCAGTTCTTC. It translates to CASGIRGGRDYNEQFF.

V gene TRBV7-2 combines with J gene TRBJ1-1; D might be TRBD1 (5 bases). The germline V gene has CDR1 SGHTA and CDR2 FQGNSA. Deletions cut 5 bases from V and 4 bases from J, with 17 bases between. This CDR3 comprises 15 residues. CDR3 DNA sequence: TGTGCCAGCAGCCCCCCTAACGGACACACCACTGAAGCTTTCTTT. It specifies CASSPPNGHTTEAFF.

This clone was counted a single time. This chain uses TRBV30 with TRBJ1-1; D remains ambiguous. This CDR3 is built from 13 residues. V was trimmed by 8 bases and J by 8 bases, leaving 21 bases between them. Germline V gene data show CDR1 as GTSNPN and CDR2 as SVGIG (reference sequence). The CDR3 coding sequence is TGTGCCGCTCAGCCCGGAGCCCGTACGGAAGCTTTCTTT. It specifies CAAQPGARTEAFF.

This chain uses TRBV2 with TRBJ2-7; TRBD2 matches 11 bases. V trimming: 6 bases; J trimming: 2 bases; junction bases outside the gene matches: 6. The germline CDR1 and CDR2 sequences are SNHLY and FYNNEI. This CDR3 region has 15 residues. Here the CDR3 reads CASSRTSGPPYEQYF. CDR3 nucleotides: TGTGCCAGCAGCAGGACTAGCGGGCCACCCTACGAGCAGTACTTC.

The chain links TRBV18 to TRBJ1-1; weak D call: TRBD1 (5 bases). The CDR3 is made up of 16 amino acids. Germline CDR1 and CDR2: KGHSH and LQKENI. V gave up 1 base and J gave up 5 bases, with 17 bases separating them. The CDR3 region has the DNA TGTGCCAGCTCACCACTTGTAGGAGGGGAGTGGACTGAAGCTTTCTTT. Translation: CASSPLVGGEWTEAFF.

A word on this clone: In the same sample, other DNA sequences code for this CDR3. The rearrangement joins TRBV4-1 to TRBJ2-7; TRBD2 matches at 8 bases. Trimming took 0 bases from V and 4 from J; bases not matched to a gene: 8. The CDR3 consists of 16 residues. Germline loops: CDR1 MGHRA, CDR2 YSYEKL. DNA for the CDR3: TGCGCCAGCAGCCAAGATCCCAGCGGGAGTGGATACGAGCAGTACTTC. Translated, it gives CASSQDPSGSGYEQYF.

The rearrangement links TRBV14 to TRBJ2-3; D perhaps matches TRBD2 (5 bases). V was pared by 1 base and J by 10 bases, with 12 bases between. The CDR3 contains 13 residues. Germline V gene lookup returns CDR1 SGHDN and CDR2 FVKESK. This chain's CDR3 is CASSQVLGRAQYF. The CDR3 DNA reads TGTGCCAGCAGCCAAGTCTTAGGGCGGGCGCAGTATTTT.

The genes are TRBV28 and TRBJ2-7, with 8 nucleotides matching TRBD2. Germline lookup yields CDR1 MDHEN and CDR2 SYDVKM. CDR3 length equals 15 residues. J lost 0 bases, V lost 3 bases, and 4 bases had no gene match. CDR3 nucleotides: TGTGCCAGCAGTTTGGGCGGGAGGCACTCCTACGAGCAGTACTTC. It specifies CASSLGGRHSYEQYF.

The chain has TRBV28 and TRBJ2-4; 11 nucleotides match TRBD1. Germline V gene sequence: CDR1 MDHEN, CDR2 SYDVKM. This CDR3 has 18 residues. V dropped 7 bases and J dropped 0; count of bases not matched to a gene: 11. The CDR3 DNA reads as TGTGCCAGCACCAACCGGGACAGGGGGTTCCTAGCCAAAAACATTCAGTACTTC. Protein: CASTNRDRGFLAKNIQYF.